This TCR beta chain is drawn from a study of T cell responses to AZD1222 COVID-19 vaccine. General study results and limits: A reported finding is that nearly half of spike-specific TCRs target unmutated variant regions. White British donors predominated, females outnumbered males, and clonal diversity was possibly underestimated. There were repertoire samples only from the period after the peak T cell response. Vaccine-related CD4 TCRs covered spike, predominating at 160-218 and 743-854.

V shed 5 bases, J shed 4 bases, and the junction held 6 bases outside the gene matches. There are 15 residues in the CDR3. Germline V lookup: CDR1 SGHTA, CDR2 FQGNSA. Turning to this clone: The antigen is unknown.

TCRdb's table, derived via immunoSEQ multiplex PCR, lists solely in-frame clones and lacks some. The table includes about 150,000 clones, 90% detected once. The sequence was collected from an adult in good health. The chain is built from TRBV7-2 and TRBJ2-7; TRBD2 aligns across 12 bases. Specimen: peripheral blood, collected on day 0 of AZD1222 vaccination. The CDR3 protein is CASSKTGTSGYEQYF. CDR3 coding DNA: TGTGCCAGCAGCAAGACTGGGACTAGCGGGTACGAGCAGTACTTC.